A selection of T cell receptor beta chains follows, all from one sample in a study of blood T cells in healthy people across ages. One entry per CDR3 protein, called by TCRdb with MiXCR from the 5' RACE reads. The table records more than 450,000 distinct CDR3 sequences, about 27% of them present only once. These data were also reused for a study on T cells of mothers and their children.

Sequenced input: blood. These TCRs come from a boy younger than 10 in good health. Each CDR3 is given with its conserved first and last residue. A D gene is named only where the DNA matches it firmly. Clone size is stated in some rows and not others, as once, few, many or a class when expanded.

j_call,v_call,clone_size,d_call,cdr3_nt,cdr3_aa
TRBJ2-3,TRBV4-2,.,TRBD2,TGTGCCAGCAGCCCGGCGGGGGAACCCACAGATACGCAGTATTTT,CASSPAGEPTDTQYF
TRBJ1-5,TRBV11-2,.,TRBD1,TGTGCCAGCAGCTTAGGGACAGGGAGTCAGCCCCAGCATTTT,CASSLGTGSQPQHF
TRBJ2-5,TRBV20-1,few,TRBD1,TGCAGTGCTATAAACCGTGCCAGGGGGAAGGAGACCCAGTACTTC,CSAINRARGKETQYF
TRBJ2-1,TRBV7-2,.,.,TGTGCCAGCAGCTCGGTCGGGACCAATGAGCAGTTCTTC,CASSSVGTNEQFF
TRBJ2-5,TRBV27,.,TRBD1,TGTGCCAGCAGTTCCCGCCCCCGACAGGGTTTCAGGAAGACCCAGTACTTC,CASSSRPRQGFRKTQYF
TRBJ2-5,TRBV12-3/TRBV12-4,.,.,TGTGCCAGCAGTTTAGTATCTAGTCAAGAGACCCAGTACTTC,CASSLVSSQETQYF
TRBJ2-7,TRBV11-2,.,.,TGTGCCAGCAGCCCCCGACGGGGACCCTACGAGCAGTACTTC,CASSPRRGPYEQYF
TRBJ2-7,TRBV27,.,.,TGTGCCATCGGTCGGTTCGGGGGGCGCTCCTACGAGCAGTACTTC,CAIGRFGGRSYEQYF
TRBJ2-7,TRBV5-1,.,.,TGCGCCAGCAGCTCCGGGACGGCACCCTACGAGCAGTACTTC,CASSSGTAPYEQYF
TRBJ2-2,TRBV3-1,.,TRBD2,TGTGCCAGCAGGACGGAGGCGGGAGGCCCGAACACCGGGGAGCTGTTTTTT,CASRTEAGGPNTGELFF
TRBJ1-2,TRBV7-9,.,.,TGTGCCAGCAGCTTAAGGGGTAGTGTTTATGGCTACACCTTC,CASSLRGSVYGYTF
TRBJ1-2,TRBV20-1,.,TRBD1,TGCAGTGCTAGCAGGGACAGGGCCTATGGCTACACCTTC,CSASRDRAYGYTF
TRBJ2-7,TRBV4-1,.,.,TGCGCCAGCAGCCAAGGCTTAAACGGCTACGAGCAGTACTTC,CASSQGLNGYEQYF
TRBJ2-7,TRBV20-1,few,TRBD1,TGCAGTGCTAGGGGGACAGCGACCTACGAGCAGTACTTC,CSARGTATYEQYF
TRBJ2-3,TRBV19,.,.,TGTGCCACCGCCGAGACAGATACGCAGTATTTT,CATAETDTQYF
TRBJ2-3,TRBV5-1,once,TRBD2,TGCGCCAGCACGGATAGCGGGGCATTCGCAGATACGCAGTATTTT,CASTDSGAFADTQYF
TRBJ2-3,TRBV5-1,.,TRBD2,TGCGCCAGCAGCTCGGGACTAGCGGGGGTATATACGCAGTATTTT,CASSSGLAGVYTQYF
TRBJ2-2,TRBV10-3,few,TRBD2,TGTGCCATCAGTGAAGTAGCGGGAGGGTGGAACACCGGGGAGCTGTTTTTT,CAISEVAGGWNTGELFF
TRBJ2-3,TRBV19,few,TRBD2,TGTGCCAGTAACCCTAGCGGGAACCCAGATACGCGGTATTTT,CASNPSGNPDTRYF
TRBJ2-5,TRBV7-9,.,TRBD2,TGTGCCAGCAGCTTAGCGGTTGCGGGAGTAGGAGAGACCCAGTACTTC,CASSLAVAGVGETQYF
TRBJ2-3,TRBV5-1,.,.,TGCGCCAGCAGCTTGGAACGCGCAGATACGCAGTATTTT,CASSLERADTQYF
TRBJ2-7,TRBV12-3/TRBV12-4,few,.,TGTGCCAGCAGTTTTTTCGGGACTGGGTCCTACGAGCAGTACTTC,CASSFFGTGSYEQYF
TRBJ2-7,TRBV3-1,few,.,TGTGCCAGCAGCGCAAGACCGATGGGTCCCTACGAGCAGTACTTC,CASSARPMGPYEQYF
TRBJ1-2,TRBV29-1,.,TRBD1,TGCAGCGTTGATGGAGGGGGCGGGAATAACTATGGCTACACCTTC,CSVDGGGGNNYGYTF
TRBJ2-7,TRBV5-5,.,TRBD2,TGTGCCAGCAGCCTTGGGCCGACTAGCGGCTACGAGCAGTACTTC,CASSLGPTSGYEQYF
TRBJ2-7,TRBV12-5,few,.,TGTGCTAGTGGTTTGGTGGAAGGGACCATTTACGAGCAGTACTTC,CASGLVEGTIYEQYF
TRBJ2-7,TRBV6-5,.,TRBD2,TGTACCAGCAGTGATGGCGGGAGAGGGTCCTACGAGCAGTACTTC,CTSSDGGRGSYEQYF
TRBJ2-4,TRBV20-1,.,.,TGCAGTGCTAGTAGTTCGCTGGGGAGCGTTCTAGCCAAAAACATTCAGTACTTC,CSASSSLGSVLAKNIQYF
TRBJ2-2,TRBV9,.,TRBD2,TGTGCCAGCAGCGTAGATCTGACGGGAGGCCTCACCGGGGAGCTGTTTTTT,CASSVDLTGGLTGELFF
TRBJ1-2,TRBV20-1,.,TRBD1,TGCAGTGCGAACAGGGGGGTTAACTATGGCTACACCTTC,CSANRGVNYGYTF
TRBJ2-4,TRBV7-2,.,TRBD2,TGTGCCAGCAGCTTACAATTGGGGCGGGGGGCCAAGGACACTCAGTACTTC,CASSLQLGRGAKDTQYF
TRBJ2-2,TRBV27,.,.,TGTGCCAGCAGTTTGAGGGAGCGAAACACCGGGGAGCTGTTTTTT,CASSLRERNTGELFF
TRBJ2-2,TRBV2,.,.,TGTGCCAGCGGATACAGGGGGGAGCTGTTTTTT,CASGYRGELFF
TRBJ2-7,TRBV15,.,.,TGTGCCACCAGCAGGCTATCCGGGACCCAATACCTCTACGAGCAGTACTTC,CATSRLSGTQYLYEQYF
TRBJ1-2,TRBV20-1,few,.,TGCAGTGCTAGAGCAGGGGCTGGGAACGGCTACACCTTC,CSARAGAGNGYTF
TRBJ2-7,TRBV7-9,.,TRBD1,TGTGCCAGCAGCTTAGGGACAGGGTATGGCGAGCAGTACTTC,CASSLGTGYGEQYF
TRBJ2-7,TRBV20-1,many,TRBD2,TGCAGTGCTCTAGCGGGAGGGCCTATGAACGAGCAGTACTTC,CSALAGGPMNEQYF
TRBJ2-5,TRBV4-2,few,.,TGTGCCAGCAGCCACCAAAGTGGGGCTGATGAGACCCAGTACTTC,CASSHQSGADETQYF
TRBJ2-7,TRBV6-5,few,.,TGTGCCAGCAGCCCCGGGCCCTACTCCTACGAGCAGTACTTC,CASSPGPYSYEQYF
TRBJ2-3,TRBV28,.,.,TGTGCCAGCAGTTTAAGTGTAGAAGGACCAGATACGCAGTATTTT,CASSLSVEGPDTQYF
TRBJ2-7,TRBV5-1,.,TRBD2,TGCGCCAGCAGCCCTGCGACTAGCGGGAGGGCCTACGAGCAGTACTTC,CASSPATSGRAYEQYF
TRBJ2-5,TRBV27,.,TRBD1,TGTGCCAGCAGCCTTCAGGACAGGGTCGGCGAGACCCAGTACTTC,CASSLQDRVGETQYF
TRBJ2-3,TRBV5-4,.,.,TGTGCCAGCAGCCATAAGGATATCGGGTCAGATACGCAGTATTTT,CASSHKDIGSDTQYF
TRBJ2-5,TRBV7-9,many,TRBD2,TGTGCCAGCAGCCTGAGACTAGCCTCCCAAGAGACCCAGTACTTC,CASSLRLASQETQYF
TRBJ2-6,TRBV29-1,.,.,TGCAGCGTTCTGGGACGAGGCTCCTCTGGGGCCAACGTCCTGACTTTC,CSVLGRGSSGANVLTF
TRBJ1-2,TRBV20-1,.,.,TGCAGTGCATCGTCTACAGGGACCCTGGGGTATGGCTACACCTTC,CSASSTGTLGYGYTF
TRBJ2-7,TRBV7-2,.,.,TGTGCCAGCAGCTTAGATCCTCAGCGGTCCTACGAGCAGTACTTC,CASSLDPQRSYEQYF
TRBJ2-1,TRBV5-1,few,TRBD2,TGCGCCAGCGGGTTGGCGGGAGTGCTTTACAATGAGCAGTTCTTC,CASGLAGVLYNEQFF
TRBJ1-2,TRBV20-1,.,TRBD1,TGCAGTGCTAGAGGGGGGCAGGGGGCGGAAGGCTACACCTTC,CSARGGQGAEGYTF
TRBJ2-1,TRBV18,.,TRBD1,TGTGCCAGCTCTCCGGACAGGGGGTCCCTTCAGCAGTTCTTC,CASSPDRGSLQQFF